Below, 12 T cell receptor beta chains from the same sample are listed, as sequenced in a study of T cell repertoires in cytomegalovirus infection. TCRdb processed the reads anew with MiXCR; each CDR3 protein has one entry. The sample shows roughly 80,000 distinct CDR3 sequences, 20% to 30% of them seen only once. Their antigens are not known. The source was CD8+ T cells from cultured PBMCs, collected from culture after CMV antigen stimulation. These receptors all come from a human donor in good health (CMV status not recorded). Some clones in this sample may be carry-over from other donors' samples.

The chain employs TRBV9 and TRBJ2-7; no clear D. Germline V gene data show CDR1 as SGDLS and CDR2 as YYNGEE. The CDR3 is made up of 12 amino acids. The germline V and J ends were trimmed by 4 bases and 6 bases, with 11 bases remaining between them. The CDR3 is CASSPQWGEQYF. The CDR3 bases are TGTGCCAGCAGCCCCCAGTGGGGCGAGCAGTACTTC.

At least ten counts were recorded for this clonotype. The rearrangement uses TRBV7-9 and TRBJ1-2; 11 nucleotides match TRBD1. CDR3 length: 13 amino acids. V shed 8 bases and J 4 bases; nucleotides not matched to a gene: 3. The germline gives CDR1 SEHNR, CDR2 FQNEAQ (reference sequence). CDR3 loop: CASGTGGGYGYTF. In DNA form, the CDR3 reads TGTGCCAGCGGGACAGGGGGAGGCTATGGCTACACCTTC.

In this sample, this clonotype turned up many times. The chain recombines TRBV7-2 with TRBJ2-7; D remains unclear. The V and J ends lost 3 bases and 5 bases respectively, with 8 bases between them. The CDR3 covers 12 residues. The germline V gene encodes CDR1 SGHTA and CDR2 FQGNSA. The CDR3 DNA follows: TGTGCCAGCAGCTTCCCCCTCGACGAGCAGTACTTC. Translated, it gives CASSFPLDEQYF. Full variable domain (missing parts from reference TRBV7-2 and TRBJ2-7): GAGVSQSPSNKVTEKGKDVELRCDPISGHTALYWYRQSLGQGLEFLIYFQGNSAPDKSGLPSDRFSAERTGGSVSTLTIQRTQQEDSAVYLCASSFPLDEQYFGPGTRLTVT.

The table lists this clonotype with many counts. The V gene is TRBV6-5, the J gene TRBJ1-5, with unresolved D. This CDR3 contains 15 residues. CDR1 MNHEY and CDR2 SVGAGI come from the germline V gene. V dropped 6 bases and J dropped 1 base, with 13 bases sitting between them. The CDR3 loop is CASRARVFSNQPQHF. CDR3 sequence (DNA): TGTGCCAGCAGGGCGAGGGTGTTCAGCAATCAGCCCCAGCATTTT.

This chain connects TRBV5-6 to TRBJ1-1; D uncertain. The CDR3 length is 14 residues. The germline CDR1 and CDR2 sequences are SGHDT and YYEEEE. Trimming removed 0 bases from V and 1 base from J, with 7 bases in between. CDR3 sequence reads: CASSLAWQNTEAFF. DNA for the CDR3: TGTGCCAGCAGCTTGGCCTGGCAGAACACTGAAGCTTTCTTT.

This clonotype was detected only a few times. This CDR3 reads CSVLGTYEETQYF. CDR3 DNA: TGCAGCGTGCTCGGGACATACGAAGAGACCCAGTACTTC. The chain recombines TRBV29-1 with TRBJ2-5; D perhaps matches TRBD1 (6 bases). CDR3 size: 13 residues. V was cut by 6 bases and J by 3 bases, with 14 bases left in between. Germline V CDR1 and CDR2: SQVTM, ANQGSEA.

This clonotype appeared many times. This chain joins TRBV11-3 and TRBJ2-7; either TRBD1 or TRBD2 may fit D (5 bases each). Germline-derived CDR1 and CDR2 are SGHNT and YENEEA. The CDR3 length is 13 residues. Trimming left V 2 bases short and J 3 bases short, with 8 bases between. Here the CDR3 reads CASSLKGRYEQYF. CDR3 DNA sequence: TGTGCCAGCAGCTTAAAGGGACGCTACGAGCAGTACTTC. Supplemented by reference TRBV11-3 and TRBJ2-7, the full variable domain reads EAGVVQSPRYKIIEKKQPVAFWCNPISGHNTLYWYLQNLGQGPELLIRYENEEAVDDSQLPKDRFSAERLKGVDSTLKIQPAELGDSAVYLCASSLKGRYEQYFGPGTRLTVT.

The chain is built from TRBV5-6 and TRBJ1-5, with D tentatively TRBD1 (6 bases). The length of the CDR3 is 15 residues. Germline values: CDR1 SGHDT, CDR2 YYEEEE. The V and J ends lost 2 bases and 6 bases respectively, with 15 bases between them. The CDR3 here is CASSLGAGVSQPQHF. Here the CDR3 DNA reads TGTGCCAGCAGCTTAGGTGCAGGGGTTAGTCAGCCCCAGCATTTT.

The chain recombines TRBV7-6 with TRBJ2-7, with 10 nucleotides matching TRBD1. The trim removed 5 bases at V and 2 bases at J, leaving 6 bases unmatched. This CDR3 has 15 amino acids. CDR1 is SGHVS, CDR2 FNYEAQ, per germline. The CDR3 is CASSTDRGAAYEQYF. Here the CDR3 DNA reads TGTGCCAGCAGCACGGACAGGGGGGCAGCCTACGAGCAGTACTTC.

With respect to this clonotype: This may be a read error: a much more frequent sequence differs by one nucleotide. The chain links TRBV7-2 to TRBJ1-2; 8 nucleotides align to TRBD1. The CDR3 is 14 residues long. V trimming: 2 bases; J trimming: 8 bases; junction bases outside the gene matches: 7. Germline CDR1 and CDR2: SGHTA and FQGNSA. CDR3 protein: CASSLYGTGGGYTF. For the CDR3, the DNA is TGTGCCAGCAGCTTATACGGGACAGGCGGAGGCTACACCTTC.

The rearrangement uses TRBV11-2 and TRBJ2-7; 7 bases are a match to TRBD2. This CDR3 spans 14 amino acids. V lost 5 bases, J lost 2 bases, and 6 bases stayed unmatched. The germline CDR1 and CDR2 sequences are SGHAT and FQNNGV. The CDR3 DNA follows: TGTGCCAGCAGCGGAGGACTAGGGCCCTACGAGCAGTACTTC. It codes for CASSGGLGPYEQYF.

This clonotype showed up just a few times. The V call is TRBV7-9, the J call TRBJ2-1, with a possible D match to TRBD2 (6 bases). This CDR3 spans 13 amino acids. The V end lost 4 bases, the J end lost 6 bases, and 10 bases lay between the germline ends. CDR1 and CDR2 from the germline V gene are SEHNR and FQNEAQ (reference sequence). The CDR3 DNA follows: TGTGCCAGCAGCTCGACTAGGGGCAATGAGCAGTTCTTC. It specifies CASSSTRGNEQFF.